This T cell receptor (beta chain) was sequenced for a study of blood T cell repertoires in COVID-19. The wider study: From T cells, B-cell-depleted T cells, or PBMCs came the material, which was cDNA or gDNA.

There are 15 residues in the CDR3. CDR1 LNHDA and CDR2 SQIVND come from the germline V gene (reference sequence). Germline trimming cut 3 bases from V and 2 bases from J; bases unmatched to any gene: 5. This clone was detected a few times. How the authors handled the data: The assay estimated nucleated cells by amplifying reference gene primers. Some clones are missing from TCRdb's copy, which holds only in-frame ones; the method was immunoSEQ multiplex PCR. That table furnishes V, J and clone size, whereas the DNA furnished D and trimming. The sample has more than 100,000 clones; about 88% are singletons.

The sample taken for sequencing was PBMCs or T cells enriched from blood (not recorded which). This TCR was sampled from a man in his forties with acute COVID-19. The V gene is TRBV19, the J gene TRBJ2-5; 8 nucleotides line up with TRBD1. CDR3 nucleotides: TGTGCCAGTAGTATTCAGGGGGCAGGACAAGAGACCCAGTACTTC. Translation: CASSIQGAGQETQYF. The entire variable domain, with the rest obtained from reference TRBV19 and TRBJ2-5, is as follows: DGGITQSPKYLFRKEGQNVTLSCEQNLNHDAMYWYRQDPGQGLRLIYYSQIVNDFQKGDIAEGYSVSREKKESFPLTVTSAQKNPTAFYLCASSIQGAGQETQYFGPGTRLLVL.